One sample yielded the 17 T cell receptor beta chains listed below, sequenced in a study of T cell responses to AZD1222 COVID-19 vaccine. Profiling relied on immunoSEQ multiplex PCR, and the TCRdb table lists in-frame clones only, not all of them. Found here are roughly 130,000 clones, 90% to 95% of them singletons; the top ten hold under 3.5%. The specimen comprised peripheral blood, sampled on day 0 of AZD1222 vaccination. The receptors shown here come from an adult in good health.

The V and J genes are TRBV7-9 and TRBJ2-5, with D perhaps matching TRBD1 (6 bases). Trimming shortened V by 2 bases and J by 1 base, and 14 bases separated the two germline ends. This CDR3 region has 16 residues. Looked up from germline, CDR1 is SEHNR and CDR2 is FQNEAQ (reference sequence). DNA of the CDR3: TGTGCCAGCAGCTTATTCTTCGGACAGCGCCAAGAGACCCAGTACTTC. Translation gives CASSLFFGQRQETQYF.

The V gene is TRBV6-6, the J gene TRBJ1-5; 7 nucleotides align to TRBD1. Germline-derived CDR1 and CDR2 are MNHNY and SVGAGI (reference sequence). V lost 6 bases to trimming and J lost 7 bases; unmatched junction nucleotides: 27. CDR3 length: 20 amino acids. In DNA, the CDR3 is TGTGCCAGCAGCCAACAGGCTAAAAAACTAATGAAAAGACAGGGACAGCCCCAGCATTTT. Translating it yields CASSQQAKKLMKRQGQPQHF.

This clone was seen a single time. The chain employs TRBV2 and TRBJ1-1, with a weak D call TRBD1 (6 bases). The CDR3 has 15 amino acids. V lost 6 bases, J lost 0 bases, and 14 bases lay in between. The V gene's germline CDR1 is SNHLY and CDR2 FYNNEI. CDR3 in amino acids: CASRLRTALNTEAFF. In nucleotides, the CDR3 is TGTGCCAGCAGACTTCGGACAGCATTGAACACTGAAGCTTTCTTT.

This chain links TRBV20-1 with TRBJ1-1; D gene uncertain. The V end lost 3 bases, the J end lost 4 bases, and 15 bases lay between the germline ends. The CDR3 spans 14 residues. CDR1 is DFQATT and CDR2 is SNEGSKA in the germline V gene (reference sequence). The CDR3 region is CSASMSSQRTEAFF. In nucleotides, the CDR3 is TGCAGTGCTAGTATGAGCTCTCAACGCACTGAAGCTTTCTTT.

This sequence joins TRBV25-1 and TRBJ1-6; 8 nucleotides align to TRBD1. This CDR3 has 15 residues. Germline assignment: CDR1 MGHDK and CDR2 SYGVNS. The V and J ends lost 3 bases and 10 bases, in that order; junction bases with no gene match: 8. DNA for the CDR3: TGTGCCAGCAGTGACCTAGACAGGGGTGGCTCACCCCTCCACTTT. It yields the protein CASSDLDRGGSPLHF. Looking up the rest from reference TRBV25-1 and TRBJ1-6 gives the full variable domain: EADIYQTPRYLVIGTGKKITLECSQTMGHDKMYWYQQDPGMELHLIHYSYGVNSTEKGDLSSESTVSRIRTEHFPLTLESARPSHTSQYLCASSDLDRGGSPLHFGNGTRLTVT.

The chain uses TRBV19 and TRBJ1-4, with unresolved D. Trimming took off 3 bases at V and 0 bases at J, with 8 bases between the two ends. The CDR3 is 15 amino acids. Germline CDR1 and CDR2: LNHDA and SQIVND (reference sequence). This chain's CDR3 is CASSMVAATNEKLFF. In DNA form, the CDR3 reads TGTGCCAGTAGTATGGTCGCAGCAACTAATGAAAAACTGTTTTTT.

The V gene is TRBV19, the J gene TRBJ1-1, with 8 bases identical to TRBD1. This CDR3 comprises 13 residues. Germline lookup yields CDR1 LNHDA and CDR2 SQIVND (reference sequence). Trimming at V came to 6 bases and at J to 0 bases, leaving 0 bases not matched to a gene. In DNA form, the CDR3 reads TGTGCCAGTAGGACAGGGGTGAACACTGAAGCTTTCTTT. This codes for CASRTGVNTEAFF.

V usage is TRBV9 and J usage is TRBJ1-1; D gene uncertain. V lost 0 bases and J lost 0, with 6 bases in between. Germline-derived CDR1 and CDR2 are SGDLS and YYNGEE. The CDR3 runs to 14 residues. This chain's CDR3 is CASSVAGMNTEAFF. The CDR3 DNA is TGTGCCAGCAGCGTAGCTGGGATGAACACTGAAGCTTTCTTT. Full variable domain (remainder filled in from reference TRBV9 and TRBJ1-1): DSGVTQTPKHLITATGQRVTLRCSPRSGDLSVYWYQQSLDQGLQFLIQYYNGEERAKGNILERFSAQQFPDLHSELNLSSLELGDSALYFCASSVAGMNTEAFFGQGTRLTVV.

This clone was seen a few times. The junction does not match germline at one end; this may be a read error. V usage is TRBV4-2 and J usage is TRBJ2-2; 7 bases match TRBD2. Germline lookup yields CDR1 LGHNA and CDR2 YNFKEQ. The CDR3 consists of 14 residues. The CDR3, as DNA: TGTGCCAGCAGTCAAGCGGGAATCTCCGGGGAGCTGTTTTTT. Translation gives CASSQAGISGELFF.

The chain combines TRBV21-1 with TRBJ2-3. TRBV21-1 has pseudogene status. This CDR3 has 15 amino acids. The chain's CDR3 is CASSKPGPRGDTQYF. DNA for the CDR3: TGTGCCAGCAGCAAACCGGGACCGCGAGGAGATACGCAGTATTTT.

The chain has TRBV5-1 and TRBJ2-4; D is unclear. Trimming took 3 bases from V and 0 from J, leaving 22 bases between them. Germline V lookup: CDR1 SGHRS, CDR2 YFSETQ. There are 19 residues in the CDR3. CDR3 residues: CASSYIPALRILAKNIQYF. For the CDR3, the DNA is TGCGCCAGCAGCTACATCCCCGCGCTACGGATTCTAGCCAAAAACATTCAGTACTTC.

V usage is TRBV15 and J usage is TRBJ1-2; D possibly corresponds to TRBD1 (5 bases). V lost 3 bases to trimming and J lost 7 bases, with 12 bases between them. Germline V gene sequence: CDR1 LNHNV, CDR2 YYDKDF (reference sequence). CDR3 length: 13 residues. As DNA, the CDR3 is TGTGCCACCAGCAGTGACCGCGGGGCTGGCTACACCTTC. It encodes CATSSDRGAGYTF.

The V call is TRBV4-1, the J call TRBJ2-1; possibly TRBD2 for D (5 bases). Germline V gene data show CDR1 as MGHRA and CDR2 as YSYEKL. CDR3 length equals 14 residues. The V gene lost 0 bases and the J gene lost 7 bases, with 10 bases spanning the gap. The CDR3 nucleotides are TGCGCCAGCAGCCAAGATAGGAGAGGGAATGAGCAGTTCTTC. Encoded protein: CASSQDRRGNEQFF.

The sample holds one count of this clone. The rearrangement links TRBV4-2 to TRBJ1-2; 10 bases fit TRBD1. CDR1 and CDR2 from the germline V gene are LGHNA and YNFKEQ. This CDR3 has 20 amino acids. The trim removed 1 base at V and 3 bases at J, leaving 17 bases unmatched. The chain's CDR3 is CASSQVNPPGQGPADYGYTF. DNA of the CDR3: TGTGCCAGCAGCCAAGTAAACCCTCCGGGACAGGGGCCCGCTGACTATGGCTACACCTTC.

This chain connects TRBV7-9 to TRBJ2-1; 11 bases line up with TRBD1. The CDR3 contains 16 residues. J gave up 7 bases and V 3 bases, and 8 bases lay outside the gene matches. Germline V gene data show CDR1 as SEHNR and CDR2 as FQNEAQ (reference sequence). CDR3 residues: CASSFTGTGGLNEQFF. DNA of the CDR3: TGTGCCAGCAGCTTCACCGGGACAGGGGGTTTGAATGAGCAGTTCTTC.

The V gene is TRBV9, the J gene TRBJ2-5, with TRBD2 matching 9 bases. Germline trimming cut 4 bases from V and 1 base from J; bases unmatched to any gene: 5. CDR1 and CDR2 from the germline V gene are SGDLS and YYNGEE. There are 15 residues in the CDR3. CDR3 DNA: TGTGCCAGCAGCCAGACTAGCGGCATCCAAGAGACCCAGTACTTC. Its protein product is CASSQTSGIQETQYF.

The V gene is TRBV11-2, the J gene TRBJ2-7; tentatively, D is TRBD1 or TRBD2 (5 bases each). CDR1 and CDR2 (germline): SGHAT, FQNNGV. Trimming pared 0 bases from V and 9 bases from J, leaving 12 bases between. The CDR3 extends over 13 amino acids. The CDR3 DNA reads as TGTGCCAGCAGCTTAGATCGGGGAACAGGGCAGTACTTC. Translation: CASSLDRGTGQYF.